This TCR beta chain was obtained from a study of CD8+ T cells in alopecia areata. General study findings and limits: Lesional tissue from the scalp (especially in alopecia totalis/universalis) showed higher clonality than normal scalp.

Noted treatment: oral pan-JAK inhibitor, 5-10 mg twice daily. Both peripheral blood and punch biopsies of lesional scalp skin were obtained from patients who had alopecia areata. This CDR3 has 15 amino acids. Germline values: CDR1 MDHEN, CDR2 SYDVKM. V trimming: 3 bases; J trimming: 4 bases; junction bases outside the gene matches: 5. Sequencing used cDNA as its template, made by extracting RNA and reverse transcribing it. Clones were read by immunoSEQ multiplex PCR, and TCRdb kept only the in-frame ones, dropping some. The sample yields 190,000 or so clones, 50% to 60% seen once. Of note for this clone: The target antigen is unknown.

The input for sequencing was CD4+ T cells sorted from blood, taken at week 4, from a patient treated with tofacitinib. This receptor was identified in a human donor with alopecia areata. This rearrangement joins TRBV28 to TRBJ2-3; 9 bases are a match to TRBD1. The CDR3 loop is CASSFGTGSADTQYF. For the CDR3, the DNA is TGTGCCAGCAGTTTTGGGACAGGGTCGGCAGATACGCAGTATTTT.